These T cell receptor beta chains were read from a single sample in a study of cytomegalovirus exposure and HLA in healthy donors. The repertoire was sequenced with immunoSEQ multiplex PCR; TCRdb's copy has only in-frame clones and lacks some. This sample has about 130,000 clones, with more than 70% found just once. The sample was PBMCs. These receptors originate from a middle-aged man in good health and CMV-seronegative. CDR3s include the opening cysteine and the closing phenylalanine or tryptophan. Each record gives: CDR3 protein, CDR3 DNA, clone size, CDR3 length, J gene, V gene, D gene. A D gene is named only where the DNA matches it firmly. Some rows mark clone size as missing; the rest say once, few, many or name a class of expanded clone.

CASSSGRVEQYF TGTGCCAGCAGTTCAGGCAGGGTCGAGCAGTACTTC - 12 TRBJ2-7 TRBV28 -
CAWRDGQGPQPLHF TGTGCCTGGAGAGATGGACAGGGGCCTCAACCCCTCCACTTT - 14 TRBJ1-6 TRBV30 TRBD1
CATRGSTDTQYF TGTGCCACCCGAGGGAGCACAGATACGCAGTATTTT - 12 TRBJ2-3 TRBV6-1 -
CASSEALRGGTGGDEQYF TGTGCCAGCAGTGAAGCGCTTCGTGGAGGGACAGGGGGCGACGAGCAGTACTTC - 18 TRBJ2-7 TRBV2 TRBD1
CASSRGGPNEKLFF TGTGCCAGCAGCAGGGGAGGGCCTAATGAAAAACTGTTTTTT - 14 TRBJ1-4 TRBV7-9 -
CASSLVAGSLYNEQFF TGTGCCAGCAGTTTGGTAGCGGGCAGCCTTTACAATGAGCAGTTCTTC once 16 TRBJ2-1 TRBV28 TRBD2
CAIDSGTGPGNEQFF TGTGCCATAGACTCCGGGACAGGTCCTGGCAATGAGCAGTTCTTC - 15 TRBJ2-1 TRBV7-9 TRBD1
CAWSAPGLAGADTQYF TGTGCCTGGAGCGCCCCGGGACTAGCGGGAGCAGATACGCAGTATTTT once 16 TRBJ2-3 TRBV30 TRBD2
CASSTGTGGGNTIYF TGCGCCAGCAGCACCGGGACAGGAGGGGGAAACACCATATATTTT - 15 TRBJ1-3 TRBV5-1 TRBD1
CASSVPIGTSHEQFF TGTGCCAGCAGCGTACCAATTGGGACTAGCCATGAGCAGTTCTTC - 15 TRBJ2-1 TRBV9 TRBD2
CASSARDTTYEQYF TGTGCCAGCAGTGCCCGGGACACTACCTACGAGCAGTACTTC - 14 TRBJ2-7 TRBV28 -
CASSYGAALGAFF TGTGCCAGCAGTTACGGGGCCGCACTGGGGGCTTTCTTT - 13 TRBJ1-1 TRBV6-5 -
CASSPEGGMNTEAFF TGCGCCAGCAGCCCGGAGGGGGGGATGAACACTGAAGCTTTCTTT - 15 TRBJ1-1 TRBV5-1 -
CASSLDPLAGLYEQYF TGTGCCAGCAGCTTAGATCCACTAGCGGGGTTATACGAGCAGTACTTC - 16 TRBJ2-7 TRBV11-2 TRBD2
CASSLTGGASVTEAFF TGTGCCAGCAGCCTGACAGGGGGCGCCTCGGTGACTGAAGCTTTCTTT - 16 TRBJ1-1 TRBV7-8 TRBD1
CASSVAGEPDTQYF TGTGCCAGCAGCGTGGCGGGAGAGCCAGATACGCAGTATTTT - 14 TRBJ2-3 TRBV9 TRBD2
CATSRPTGLGNIQYF TGTGCCACCAGCAGACCAACGGGACTAGGGAACATTCAGTACTTC - 15 TRBJ2-4 TRBV15 TRBD2
CASSSTGAPPYEQYF TGTGCCAGCAGCTCAACAGGGGCCCCACCCTACGAGCAGTACTTC - 15 TRBJ2-7 TRBV7-9 TRBD1
CASSLSRQTSGANVLTF TGTGCCAGCAGCTTAAGCAGGCAGACCTCTGGGGCCAACGTCCTGACTTTC - 17 TRBJ2-6 TRBV7-2 -
CASSTGTSVLYEQYF TGTGCCAGCAGCACCGGGACTAGCGTTCTGTACGAGCAGTACTTC - 15 TRBJ2-7 TRBV5-4 TRBD2
CSVGAGGRAYEQYF TGCAGCGTTGGAGCGGGCGGGAGGGCTTACGAGCAGTACTTC - 14 TRBJ2-7 TRBV29-1 TRBD2
CASRRDGQGNYGYTF TGTGCCAGCAGAAGGGATGGACAGGGGAACTATGGCTACACCTTC once 15 TRBJ1-2 TRBV6-5 TRBD1
CASSLTGVHNSPLHF TGTGCCAGCAGCTTGACAGGGGTCCATAATTCACCCCTCCACTTT - 15 TRBJ1-6 TRBV11-2 TRBD1
CASSELDSNYGYTF TGTGCCAGCAGTGAACTAGACTCTAACTATGGCTACACCTTC - 14 TRBJ1-2 TRBV2 -
CASSLERRGGLGELFF TGCGCCAGCAGCCTGGAAAGGCGGGGGGGCCTCGGGGAGCTGTTTTTT - 16 TRBJ2-2 TRBV4-3 TRBD2
CASTPWAGEYNEQFF TGTGCCAGCACCCCCTGGGCGGGGGAGTACAATGAGCAGTTCTTC - 15 TRBJ2-1 TRBV6-5 TRBD2
CAVGLAGGYEQYF TGTGCCGTCGGACTAGCGGGAGGGTACGAGCAGTACTTC - 13 TRBJ2-7 TRBV27 TRBD2
CASSLYGRENTEAFF TGTGCCAGCAGCTTGTATGGGCGGGAGAACACTGAAGCTTTCTTT - 15 TRBJ1-1 TRBV5-6 -
CAWTGGSYNSPLHF TGTGCCTGGACAGGGGGCTCCTATAATTCACCCCTCCACTTT - 14 TRBJ1-6 TRBV30 TRBD1
CASSLRAGVVAKNIQYF TGTGCCAGCAGTTTACGGGCAGGGGTGGTAGCCAAAAACATTCAGTACTTC - 17 TRBJ2-4 TRBV27 -
CASSQRLAGSSYEQYF TGCGCCAGCAGCCAACGATTAGCGGGGAGCTCCTACGAGCAGTACTTC - 16 TRBJ2-7 TRBV4-3 TRBD2
CASSVGTDLVEQYF TGTGCCAGCAGCGTCGGGACAGATCTTGTGGAGCAGTACTTC - 14 TRBJ2-7 TRBV9 TRBD1
CASSQDPGLAAYEQYF TGCGCCAGCAGCCAAGATCCTGGACTAGCGGCCTACGAGCAGTACTTC - 16 TRBJ2-7 TRBV4-1 TRBD2
CASSYVSGETQYF TGTGCCAGCAGTTACGTCTCGGGAGAGACCCAGTACTTC - 13 TRBJ2-5 TRBV6-5 -
CAWSGNFQAKNIQYF TGTGCCTGGAGTGGTAACTTTCAAGCCAAAAACATTCAGTACTTC - 15 TRBJ2-4 TRBV30 -
CASRHRDTEAFF TGTGCCAGTAGGCACAGGGACACTGAAGCTTTCTTT - 12 TRBJ1-1 TRBV19 -
CASSLNLRDLDNEQFF TGTGCCAGCAGCTTAAACCTCCGGGACTTAGACAATGAGCAGTTCTTC - 16 TRBJ2-1 TRBV7-8 -
CASSSQFISDTQYF TGTGCCAGCAGCTCCCAGTTTATTTCAGATACGCAGTATTTT - 14 TRBJ2-3 TRBV7-9 -
CATSRALLQQNTEAFF TGTGCCACCAGCAGGGCCTTATTGCAACAGAACACTGAAGCTTTCTTT - 16 TRBJ1-1 TRBV15 -
CASSFQAWQNEQYF TGTGCCAGCAGCTTTCAGGCATGGCAAAACGAGCAGTACTTC - 14 TRBJ2-7 TRBV7-2 -
CASSHTGYTGELFF TGTGCCAGCAGTCACACAGGTTACACCGGGGAGCTGTTTTTT - 14 TRBJ2-2 TRBV6-5 -
CASSGLAPQADTQYF TGTGCCAGCAGCGGGCTAGCGCCCCAGGCAGATACGCAGTATTTT - 15 TRBJ2-3 TRBV7-9 -
CASSYNLANEQFF TGTGCCAGCAGTTACAACCTAGCAAATGAGCAGTTCTTC once 13 TRBJ2-1 TRBV6-6 -
CASQKERVTNYGYTF TGTGCCAGCCAGAAGGAACGGGTTACTAACTATGGCTACACCTTC - 15 TRBJ1-2 TRBV18 -
CASSLTGLSGNTIYF TGCGCCAGCAGTCTAACGGGACTCTCTGGAAACACCATATATTTT - 15 TRBJ1-3 TRBV10-2 -
CASSYETGLGNQPQHF TGTGCCAGCAGTTACGAGACAGGCTTGGGCAATCAGCCCCAGCATTTT - 16 TRBJ1-5 TRBV6-6 -
CASSPGHDGGFETQYF TGCGCCAGCAGCCCAGGACACGACGGCGGTTTTGAGACCCAGTACTTC once 16 TRBJ2-5 TRBV5-1 -
CASSLARTGGETQYF TGTGCCAGCAGCCTGGCGCGGACGGGGGGCGAGACCCAGTACTTC few 15 TRBJ2-5 TRBV7-7 -
CASSPRLAGGPLQETQYF TGTGCCAGCAGCCCTCGACTAGCGGGGGGCCCCCTCCAAGAGACCCAGTACTTC - 18 TRBJ2-5 TRBV7-2 TRBD2
CASSLRQDPGELFF TGTGCCAGCAGCTTACGACAGGACCCCGGGGAGCTGTTTTTT - 14 TRBJ2-2 TRBV7-6 -
CASSPGQGVGVTYEQYF TGCGCCAGCAGCCCCGGACAGGGGGTAGGGGTAACCTACGAGCAGTACTTC - 17 TRBJ2-7 TRBV4-3 TRBD1
CASSSTGPTSGYTF TGTGCCAGCAGTTCGACAGGACCCACGTCGGGCTACACCTTC - 14 TRBJ1-2 TRBV27 -
CSVEERGQGTSFLEQYF TGCAGCGTTGAAGAAAGAGGGCAGGGGACTAGTTTCCTCGAGCAGTACTTC - 17 TRBJ2-7 TRBV29-1 TRBD2
CASSFGYRAKDTQYF TGTGCCAGCAGTTTTGGGTACAGGGCAAAGGATACGCAGTATTTT few 15 TRBJ2-3 TRBV28 -
CSVEGQVNTEAFF TGCAGCGTTGAAGGACAGGTGAACACTGAAGCTTTCTTT - 13 TRBJ1-1 TRBV29-1 -